The 25 T cell receptor beta chains presented below share a single source sample, sequenced in a study of blood T cell repertoires in COVID-19. Clones were read by immunoSEQ multiplex PCR, and TCRdb kept only the in-frame ones, dropping some. The data contain approximately 470,000 clones, 70% to 90% of them seen just once; the ten biggest clones take up approximately 3.2%. Material for sequencing was peripheral blood. The receptors come from a human donor in a cohort sampled during active COVID-19.

The chain joins TRBV27 to TRBJ1-3; 8 bases are shared with TRBD1. This CDR3 has 14 residues. The germline CDR1 and CDR2 sequences are MNHEY and SMNVEV (reference sequence). V shed 6 bases, J shed 2 bases, and the junction held 3 bases outside the gene matches. Here the CDR3 reads CASSTTGAGNTIYF. Written as DNA, the CDR3 is TGTGCCAGCAGCACGACAGGGGCTGGAAACACCATATATTTT.

This rearrangement joins TRBV6-1 to TRBJ1-2; possible D gene TRBD1, 6 bases. V lost 0 bases to trimming and J lost 8 bases, with 13 bases between them. This CDR3 has 14 residues. Germline V gives CDR1 MNHNS, CDR2 SASEGT. CDR3 protein: CASSEAGAGTGYTF. DNA for the CDR3: TGTGCCAGCAGTGAAGCGGGGGCGGGTACAGGCTACACCTTC.

CDR3 protein: CATRLDSLNTEAFF. CDR3 DNA sequence: TGTGCCACCAGGCTGGACAGTCTAAACACTGAAGCTTTCTTT. J is TRBJ1-1 and V is TRBV15; D possibly corresponds to TRBD1 (6 bases). V was pared by 6 bases and J by 2 bases, with 13 bases between. CDR1 and CDR2 from the germline V gene are LNHNV and YYDKDF (reference sequence). CDR3 length: 14 amino acids.

This chain connects TRBV2 to TRBJ1-1, with TRBD1 matching 10 bases. The length of the CDR3 is 14 residues. The germline V gene has CDR1 SNHLY and CDR2 FYNNEI. Trimming cost V 6 bases and J 1 base; bases outside gene matches: 2. The CDR3 sequence: CASRWTGGNTEAFF. In DNA form, the CDR3 reads TGTGCCAGCAGATGGACAGGGGGGAACACTGAAGCTTTCTTT. Complete variable domain (other parts from reference TRBV2 and TRBJ1-1): EPEVTQTPSHQVTQMGQEVILRCVPISNHLYFYWYRQILGQKVEFLVSFYNNEISEKSEIFDDQFSVERPDGSNFTLKIRSTKLEDSAMYFCASRWTGGNTEAFFGQGTRLTVV.

The rearrangement uses TRBV6-5 and TRBJ2-6; D ambiguous. This CDR3 region has 16 residues. Trimming took 0 bases from V and 1 from J, leaving 7 bases between them. Germline loops: CDR1 MNHEY, CDR2 SVGAGI. The CDR3 here is CASSYSRNSGANVLTF. The CDR3 nucleotides are TGTGCCAGCAGTTACTCGAGGAATTCTGGGGCCAACGTCCTGACTTTC.

V is TRBV19 and J is TRBJ2-3; the D gene is possibly TRBD2 (6 bases). The CDR3 covers 14 residues. Germline CDR1 is LNHDA and CDR2 is SQIVND (reference sequence). V dropped 3 bases and J dropped 4 bases, with 11 bases sitting between them. The CDR3 loop is CASSINSGPDTQYF. The CDR3 nucleotides are TGTGCCAGTAGTATTAATAGCGGCCCAGATACGCAGTATTTT.

V and J are TRBV9 and TRBJ2-3; 7 bases are a match to TRBD1. This CDR3 has 11 residues. Germline CDR1 and CDR2: SGDLS and YYNGEE. V shed 5 bases, J shed 12 bases, and the junction held 6 bases outside the gene matches. As DNA, the CDR3 is TGTGCCAGCAGGGATGGGGACAGTCAGTATTTT. Amino acids: CASRDGDSQYF.

The V and J genes are TRBV28 and TRBJ1-4; 8 bases are shared with TRBD1. The length of the CDR3 is 15 residues. Germline trimming cut 3 bases from V and 7 bases from J; bases unmatched to any gene: 7. Per germline, CDR1 MDHEN and CDR2 SYDVKM. CDR3 coding DNA: TGTGCCAGCAGTTTCCTTGACAGGGGTGGTGAAAAACTGTTTTTT. This gives the protein CASSFLDRGGEKLFF.

DNA of the CDR3: TGTGCCAGCAGCTTAATTTGGGGGGACACTGAAGCTTTCTTT. Its translation is CASSLIWGDTEAFF. The chain carries TRBV7-8 and TRBJ1-1, with D tentatively TRBD1 (5 bases). In germline, CDR1 is SGHVS, CDR2 FQNEAQ. Deletions cut 2 bases from V and 3 bases from J, with 10 bases between. The CDR3 length is 14 residues.

This rearrangement joins TRBV3-1 (or the pseudogene TRBV3-2) to TRBJ2-5, with 8 nucleotides matching TRBD2. The CDR3 runs to 15 residues. The germline V gene has CDR1 LGHDT and CDR2 YNNKEL (reference sequence). J was trimmed by 5 bases and V by 3 bases; bases with no gene match: 8. The CDR3 bases are TGTGCCAGCAGCCAGACGGGAGGGCCGGGTGAGACCCAGTACTTC. This encodes CASSQTGGPGETQYF.

V is TRBV19 and J is TRBJ1-6; the match to TRBD1 covers 10 bases. The V gene's germline CDR1 is LNHDA and CDR2 SQIVND (reference sequence). V gave up 6 bases and J gave up 8 bases; unmatched junction bases: 10. This CDR3 is built from 16 residues. CDR3 amino acids: CASSPGQGRSDSPLHF. The CDR3 nucleotides read TGTGCCAGTAGCCCGGGACAGGGGAGAAGTGATTCACCCCTCCACTTT.

This sequence joins TRBV18 and TRBJ2-4; D is perhaps TRBD2 (6 bases). The CDR3 runs 15 residues. CDR1 is KGHSH and CDR2 is LQKENI in the germline V gene. Trimming left V 3 bases short and J 9 bases short, with 18 bases between. Here the CDR3 reads CASSPTPTPEGIQYF. CDR3 coding DNA: TGTGCCAGCTCACCCACACCAACCCCGGAGGGCATTCAGTACTTC.

V usage is TRBV28 and J usage is TRBJ1-2, with 11 bases matching TRBD1. The junction had 7 bases not matched to a gene; V was cut back by 7 bases and J by 6 bases. Germline-derived CDR1 and CDR2 are MDHEN and SYDVKM. The CDR3 runs to 14 residues. The CDR3 loop reads CASISGDRGNGYTF. The CDR3 bases are TGTGCCAGCATTTCGGGGGACAGGGGGAATGGCTACACCTTC.

This clone came up once. The chain couples TRBV6-4 to TRBJ2-1; D is possibly TRBD1 (5 bases). V was trimmed by 5 bases and J by 1 base, leaving 12 bases between them. The CDR3 totals 15 residues. Germline CDR1 and CDR2: MRHNA and SNTAGT. For the CDR3, the DNA is TGTGCCAGCAGTCAACAGGCTAATTCCTACAATGAGCAGTTCTTC. It translates to CASSQQANSYNEQFF.

This chain connects TRBV5-6 to TRBJ2-7; D unclear. This CDR3 contains 13 residues. CDR1 and CDR2 (germline): SGHDT, YYEEEE. V shed 0 bases and J shed 7 bases, with 11 bases lying between them. Here the CDR3 reads CASSLASGWEQYF. CDR3 sequence (DNA): TGTGCCAGCAGCTTGGCCTCAGGCTGGGAGCAGTACTTC.

The chain couples TRBV3-1 (or the pseudogene TRBV3-2) to TRBJ1-1, with unresolved D. The CDR3 length is 13 residues. V dropped 1 base and J dropped 8 bases, with 11 bases sitting between them. Germline V gives CDR1 LGHDT, CDR2 YNNKEL (reference sequence). CDR3 in DNA: TGTGCCAGCAGCCAAGCCATAGATTCCGAAGCTTTCTTT. This encodes CASSQAIDSEAFF.

This clone appeared a few times. The chain links TRBV10-3 to TRBJ1-1, with TRBD1 identical over 8 bases. V was clipped by 0 bases and J by 6 bases; unmatched bases: 3. This CDR3 contains 14 residues. Germline lookup yields CDR1 ENHRY and CDR2 SYGVKD. The chain's CDR3 is CAISESTQGAEAFF. The DNA for the CDR3 is TGTGCCATCAGTGAGTCGACACAGGGGGCTGAAGCTTTCTTT.

The genes are TRBV11-2 and TRBJ1-2, with D unclear. In germline, CDR1 is SGHAT, CDR2 FQNNGV. The CDR3 totals 14 residues. Trimming left V 3 bases short and J 8 bases short, with 16 bases between. The CDR3 DNA reads TGTGCCAGCAGCTTCGAGACACGTCGCGGGGGCTACACCTTC. The encoded protein is CASSFETRRGGYTF.

The CDR3, as DNA: TGTGCCAGCAGCCACCAGCGGGGCATCCGGGGCACTGAAGCTTTCTTT. Protein sequence: CASSHQRGIRGTEAFF. This chain uses TRBV27 with TRBJ1-1; possible D gene TRBD1, 5 bases. The ends were cut back, 6 bases at V and 4 bases at J, with 21 bases in the middle. Germline assignment: CDR1 MNHEY and CDR2 SMNVEV (reference sequence). CDR3 length: 16 residues.

This chain joins TRBV3-1 (or the pseudogene TRBV3-2) and TRBJ1-2, with 7 positions matching TRBD1. CDR1 is LGHDT and CDR2 is YNNKEL in the germline V gene (reference sequence). CDR3 length equals 15 residues. V gave up 4 bases and J gave up 5 bases; unmatched junction bases: 10. CDR3 sequence reads: CASSRRGEQGYGYTF. The CDR3 region has the DNA TGTGCCAGCAGCCGCAGGGGCGAACAGGGGTATGGCTACACCTTC.

The genes are TRBV19 and TRBJ2-7, with 13 bases identical to TRBD2. Unmatched junction bases numbered 10, after V lost 5 bases and J lost 9 bases. The CDR3 totals 15 residues. Germline V gives CDR1 LNHDA, CDR2 SQIVND (reference sequence). CDR3: CASSPPGLAGDVQYF. The DNA of the CDR3 is TGTGCCAGTAGTCCCCCCGGACTAGCGGGAGACGTGCAGTACTTC.

The rearrangement uses TRBV9 and TRBJ2-1, with TRBD2 matching 9 bases. Trimming removed 0 bases from V and 7 bases from J; junction bases left unmatched: 5. The germline V gene encodes CDR1 SGDLS and CDR2 YYNGEE. This CDR3 has 15 amino acids. The CDR3 here is CASSVGIAGVNEQFF. The CDR3 nucleotides read TGTGCCAGCAGCGTAGGTATAGCGGGAGTGAATGAGCAGTTCTTC.

V usage is TRBV9 and J usage is TRBJ2-1, with 9 positions matching TRBD2. With 5 bases clipped from V and 8 bases from J, the junction kept 8 bases outside the gene matches. The CDR3 has 14 amino acids. From germline, CDR1 is SGDLS and CDR2 YYNGEE. CDR3 residues: CASSKIAGEYEQFF. CDR3 sequence (DNA): TGTGCCAGCAGTAAAATAGCGGGAGAGTATGAGCAGTTCTTC.

The chain couples TRBV5-1 to TRBJ2-1, with a weak D call TRBD2 (6 bases). This CDR3 spans 14 amino acids. From germline, CDR1 is SGHRS and CDR2 YFSETQ. Trimming pared 3 bases from V and 7 bases from J, leaving 14 bases between. The chain's CDR3 is CASSWGTRGNEQFF. The CDR3 nucleotides read TGCGCCAGCAGCTGGGGGACTCGGGGGAATGAGCAGTTCTTC.

V is TRBV7-9 and J is TRBJ1-4; 8 bases agree with TRBD1. The CDR3 consists of 14 residues. From germline, CDR1 is SEHNR and CDR2 FQNEAQ (reference sequence). The ends lost 5 bases at V and 5 bases at J; junction bases unmatched: 4. The DNA of the CDR3 is TGTGCCAGCAGCCAGGGACAGGAAAATGAAAAACTGTTTTTT. Protein product: CASSQGQENEKLFF. Using reference TRBV7-9 and TRBJ1-4 for the parts outside the CDR3, the full variable domain is DTGVSQNPRHKITKRGQNVTFRCDPISEHNRLYWYRQTLGQGPEFLTYFQNEAQLEKSRLLSDRFSAERPKGSFSTLEIQRTEQGDSAMYLCASSQGQENEKLFFGSGTQLSVL.